This T cell receptor (beta chain) was captured in a study of beta chain features in type 1 diabetes. Study-wide context: Healthy donors resembled patients in age, gender and cell yields.

The entirety of the isolated RNA underwent reverse transcription, so expressed TCRB transcripts were sequenced. The table came from immunoSEQ multiplex PCR; TCRdb's copy has only in-frame clones and leaves some out. The repertoire consists of just over 450,000 clones, with roughly 30% occurring once and the leading ten covering around 0.065%. Germline V gene sequence: CDR1 ENHRY, CDR2 SYGVKD. Between the trimmed V and J ends, which lost 6 bases and 3 bases, there was a span of 11 bases. The CDR3 is 13 residues long. This clone has more than one count but fewer than ten. V is TRBV10-3 and J is TRBJ2-5, with D maybe TRBD2 (5 bases). Sample: naive CD4+ T cells from blood. This sequence originates from a man between 18 and 29 years old in good health. This chain's CDR3 is CAIRSREKETQYF. DNA of the CDR3: TGTGCCATCAGATCGAGGGAGAAAGAGACCCAGTACTTC.